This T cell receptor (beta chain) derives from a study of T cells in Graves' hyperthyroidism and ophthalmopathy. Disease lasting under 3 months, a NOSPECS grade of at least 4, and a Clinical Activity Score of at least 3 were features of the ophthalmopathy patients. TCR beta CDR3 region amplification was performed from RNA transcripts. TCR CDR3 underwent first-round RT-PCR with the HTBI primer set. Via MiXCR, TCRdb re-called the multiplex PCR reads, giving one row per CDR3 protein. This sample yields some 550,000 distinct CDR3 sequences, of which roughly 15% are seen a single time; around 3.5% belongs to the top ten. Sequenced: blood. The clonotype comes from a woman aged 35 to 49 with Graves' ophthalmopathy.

The CDR3: CATGSNYGYTF. The CDR3 region has the DNA TGTGCCACCGGTTCTAACTATGGCTACACCTTC. V and J are TRBV10-3 and TRBJ1-2, with D unresolved. Between the trimmed V and J ends, which lost 10 bases and 0 bases, there was a span of 6 bases. This CDR3 spans 11 amino acids. Germline CDR1 reads ENHRY; CDR2 reads SYGVKD.